Reported below is one TCR beta chain. The data originate from a study of blood T cell repertoires in COVID-19. Everyone who took part was roughly 18 to 90 years old, and they came from 24 US areas. The assay was immunoSEQ multiplex PCR, and TCRdb's table has in-frame clones only and misses some. Among over 250,000 clones listed, 80% to 90% were seen once. Germline V CDR1 and CDR2: MNHEY, SMNVEV (reference sequence). V was cut by 3 bases and J by 7 bases, with 7 bases left in between. CDR3 length: 13 residues. Sequenced sample: PBMCs or T cells enriched from blood (not recorded which). V gene TRBV27 combines with J gene TRBJ1-6; D is undetermined. The receptor was derived from a man under 40 with acute COVID-19. The CDR3 DNA follows: TGTGCCAGCAGTTTCTCCCTAAATTCACCCCTCCACTTT. Amino acids: CASSFSLNSPLHF.